This T cell receptor beta chain was documented in a study of beta chain features in type 1 diabetes. Study-wide background: All of the samples together had some 110 million sorted cells examined.

Findings and limits, study-wide: Naive, central memory and Treg TCRB repertoires seemed to resemble each other more closely in patients than they did in healthy donors. PCR may have favored shorter templates equally in patients and controls.

Worth noting for this clone: Its antigen is not known.

This CDR3 region has 13 residues. Trimming removed 0 bases at V and 5 bases at J, with 6 bases between. CDR1 is LNHDA, CDR2 SQIVND, per germline (reference sequence). Since all of the isolated RNA was reverse transcribed, expressed TCRB transcripts were what got sequenced. Libraries were prepared by immunoSEQ multiplex PCR; TCRdb keeps only in-frame clonotypes and omits some of them. The table includes 150,000 to 200,000 clones, approximately 8.4% detected once. Sequenced material: central memory CD4+ T cells from blood. The receptor's source is a woman under 30 in good health. The chain combines TRBV19 with TRBJ2-3; D unclear. This chain's CDR3 is CASSIDRGDTQYF. Here the CDR3 DNA reads TGTGCCAGTAGTATAGATCGAGGAGATACGCAGTATTTT.